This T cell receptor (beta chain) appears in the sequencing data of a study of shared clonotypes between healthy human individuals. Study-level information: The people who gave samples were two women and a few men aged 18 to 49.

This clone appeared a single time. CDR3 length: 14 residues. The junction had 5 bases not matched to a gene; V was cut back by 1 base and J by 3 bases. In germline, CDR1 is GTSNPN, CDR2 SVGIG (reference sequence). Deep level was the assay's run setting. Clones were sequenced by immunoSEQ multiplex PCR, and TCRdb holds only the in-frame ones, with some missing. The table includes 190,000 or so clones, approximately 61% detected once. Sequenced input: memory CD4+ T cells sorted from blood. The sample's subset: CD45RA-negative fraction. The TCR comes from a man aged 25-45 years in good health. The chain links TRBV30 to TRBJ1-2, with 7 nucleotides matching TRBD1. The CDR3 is CAWSGDSSDYGYTF. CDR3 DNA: TGTGCCTGGAGTGGGGACAGTTCGGACTATGGCTACACCTTC.